Detailed here is one T cell receptor (beta chain). This sample is part of a study of blood T cell repertoires in COVID-19. Study at large: The study drew acute and convalescent COVID-19 samples from the United States, Italy and Spain. PBMCs, B-cell-depleted T cells, or T cells provided the cDNA or gDNA that made up the material.

Original methodology: Amplification of reference gene primers was used by the study to estimate nucleated cell counts. Libraries were prepared by immunoSEQ multiplex PCR; TCRdb keeps only in-frame clonotypes and omits some of them. The DNA was the basis for D and trimming; V, J and clone size are from that table. In the table there are approximately 56,000 clones, roughly nine tenths of which are singletons. J lost 2 bases, V lost 0 bases, and 4 bases had no gene match. Germline V lookup: CDR1 LGHNA, CDR2 YNFKEQ. The CDR3 loop spans 15 amino acids. Seattle cases were enrolled at active infection and followed longitudinally.

The sample comprised peripheral blood. The rearrangement links TRBV4-2 to TRBJ2-7; 7 bases are a match to TRBD2. The TCR was taken from a woman aged 55-69 years with COVID-19, enrolled during active disease. CDR3 coding DNA: TGTGCCAGCAGCCAAGACATGGGGGGGGCCTACGAGCAGTACTTC. Its protein product is CASSQDMGGAYEQYF.